This T cell receptor beta chain was sequenced during a study of cytomegalovirus exposure and HLA in healthy donors. Study information: For the approximately 410 genotyped donors, around 76% fell within the Caucasian-associated ancestry cluster.

Germline loops: CDR1 LNHNV, CDR2 YYDKDF (reference sequence). V lost 5 bases to trimming and J lost 1 base, with 11 bases between them. The CDR3 extends over 14 amino acids. Vbeta (60) and Jbeta (13) primers were used in the PCR. Here immunoSEQ multiplex PCR was the method, and the copy in TCRdb shows in-frame clones only, minus some. Of approximately 92,000 clones detected, 55% to 75% appear once; the ten largest clones hold under 3%. Broader study findings: Most of the TCR beta V segments (in an earlier analysis) were productive either about 87% or about 30% of the time.

A note on this clone: Its antigen is currently unknown.

What was sequenced was PBMCs. The clonotype was recovered from a man aged 50-60 years in good health and CMV-seronegative. The chain is built from TRBV15 and TRBJ1-2; possible D gene TRBD1, 6 bases. CDR3 sequence: CATSGSRGNYGYTF. The CDR3, as DNA: TGTGCCACCAGCGGCTCCAGGGGTAACTATGGCTACACCTTC.